This is a list of T cell receptor beta chains from one sample in a study of T cells in Graves' hyperthyroidism and ophthalmopathy. MiXCR, applied by TCRdb to the multiplex PCR reads, yields one record per CDR3 protein. The sample lists hundreds of thousands of distinct CDR3 sequences, around 18% seen once, with roughly two fifths in the top ten. The sample taken for sequencing was blood. These receptors were collected from a man aged 40-55 years with Graves' hyperthyroidism. The CDR3 runs from the conserved cysteine through the conserved F or W. The order of the fields is V gene, J gene, clone size, D gene, CDR3 DNA, CDR3 protein. D genes are given only for firm matches. Size is omitted from some rows. Given values are once, few, many or a class for expanded clones.

v_gene: TRBV7-2; j_gene: TRBJ1-5; abundance: many; d_gene: -; CDR3nt: TGTGCCAGCAGCTCGAATGGGCAGCCCCAGCATTTT; CDR3aa: CASSSNGQPQHF
v_gene: TRBV12-3/TRBV12-4; j_gene: TRBJ2-2; abundance: many; d_gene: TRBD2; CDR3nt: TGTGCCAGCAATCGGGGGGCCGGGGAGCTGTTTTTT; CDR3aa: CASNRGAGELFF
v_gene: TRBV27; j_gene: TRBJ2-1; abundance: -; d_gene: TRBD1; CDR3nt: TGTGCCAGCAGTTTAGGGACAGGGGTTGGGGGCTACAATGAGCAGTTCTTC; CDR3aa: CASSLGTGVGGYNEQFF
v_gene: TRBV5-4; j_gene: TRBJ1-3; abundance: many; d_gene: TRBD1; CDR3nt: TGTGCCAGCAGCCGTGACAGGGACCCCTCTGGAAACACCATATATTTT; CDR3aa: CASSRDRDPSGNTIYF
v_gene: TRBV30; j_gene: TRBJ2-7; abundance: many; d_gene: -; CDR3nt: TGTGCCTGGAGTGTACTTAGCGAGCAGTACTTC; CDR3aa: CAWSVLSEQYF
v_gene: TRBV4-3; j_gene: TRBJ1-2; abundance: many; d_gene: TRBD1; CDR3nt: TGCGCCAGCAGCCGAACCCAAGGCGTGGGACAGGGCTATGGCTACACCTTC; CDR3aa: CASSRTQGVGQGYGYTF
v_gene: TRBV7-9; j_gene: TRBJ2-1; abundance: many; d_gene: -; CDR3nt: TGTGCCAGCGCTCCCCCGGGACGGGGGCCTTACGCTGAGCAGTTCTTC; CDR3aa: CASAPPGRGPYAEQFF
v_gene: TRBV19; j_gene: TRBJ1-4; abundance: few; d_gene: -; CDR3nt: TGTGCCAGTAGTATGCACAGGGACTCTAATGAAAAACTGTTTTTT; CDR3aa: CASSMHRDSNEKLFF
v_gene: TRBV30; j_gene: TRBJ1-1; abundance: many; d_gene: -; CDR3nt: TGTGCCTGGAGGGGTGGGCCCTACACTGAAGCTTTCTTT; CDR3aa: CAWRGGPYTEAFF
v_gene: TRBV20-1; j_gene: TRBJ2-1; abundance: many; d_gene: -; CDR3nt: TGCAGTGCTAGAGATAGGGGGGTCTCCAATGAGCAGTTCTTC; CDR3aa: CSARDRGVSNEQFF
v_gene: TRBV11-3; j_gene: TRBJ2-7; abundance: many; d_gene: -; CDR3nt: TGTGCCAGCAGCTTAAGAGAGGGGGTCGAGCAGTACTTC; CDR3aa: CASSLREGVEQYF
v_gene: TRBV14; j_gene: TRBJ1-6; abundance: -; d_gene: -; CDR3nt: TGTGCCAGCAGCCAAGTTCGGGGCCCGGAATCACCCCTCCACTTT; CDR3aa: CASSQVRGPESPLHF
v_gene: TRBV28; j_gene: TRBJ2-5; abundance: -; d_gene: TRBD2; CDR3nt: TGTGCCAGCAGTTTATCGGCGGGGGGGCACCAAGAGACCCAGTACTTC; CDR3aa: CASSLSAGGHQETQYF
v_gene: TRBV7-3; j_gene: TRBJ2-3; abundance: -; d_gene: -; CDR3nt: TGTGCCAGCAGCCCCCCGATCGCTAGGGCAGATACGCAGTATTTT; CDR3aa: CASSPPIARADTQYF
v_gene: TRBV20-1; j_gene: TRBJ1-4; abundance: -; d_gene: -; CDR3nt: TGCAGTGCTAGAGGACAGGTGACGAAACTGTTTTTT; CDR3aa: CSARGQVTKLFF
v_gene: TRBV28; j_gene: TRBJ1-5; abundance: many; d_gene: TRBD1; CDR3nt: TGTGCCAGCAGCCCCGCGACAGGGATCAATCAGCCCCAGCATTTT; CDR3aa: CASSPATGINQPQHF
v_gene: TRBV7-7; j_gene: TRBJ2-7; abundance: many; d_gene: -; CDR3nt: TGTGCTAGCAGCGACCGCGGCGGGGAAGAACACGAGCAGTACTTC; CDR3aa: CASSDRGGEEHEQYF
v_gene: TRBV20-1; j_gene: TRBJ2-2; abundance: -; d_gene: TRBD2; CDR3nt: TGCAGTGCTAGAGTACCGATCTGGACGGATGGGACTAGCGGGGGTTCGAACACCGGGGAGCTGTTTTTT; CDR3aa: CSARVPIWTDGTSGGSNTGELFF
v_gene: TRBV20-1; j_gene: TRBJ2-5; abundance: few; d_gene: TRBD2; CDR3nt: TGCAGTGCTAGACATACTAGCGGCCAAGAGACCCAGTACTTC; CDR3aa: CSARHTSGQETQYF
v_gene: TRBV9; j_gene: TRBJ2-3; abundance: many; d_gene: -; CDR3nt: TGTGCCAGCAGCGTAGCTGGTCAGCTCACAGATACGCAGTATTTT; CDR3aa: CASSVAGQLTDTQYF
v_gene: TRBV2; j_gene: TRBJ1-2; abundance: many; d_gene: -; CDR3nt: TGTGCCAGCATCCTACAGAATTACTATGGCTACACCTTC; CDR3aa: CASILQNYYGYTF
v_gene: TRBV5-6; j_gene: TRBJ2-3; abundance: -; d_gene: -; CDR3nt: TGTGCCAGCAGCTTGATGGGGGAGGCAGATACGCAGTATTTT; CDR3aa: CASSLMGEADTQYF
v_gene: TRBV12-3/TRBV12-4; j_gene: TRBJ2-2; abundance: many; d_gene: TRBD1; CDR3nt: TGTGCCAGCAGCCCGACAGGGTCCGGGGAGCTGTTTTTT; CDR3aa: CASSPTGSGELFF
v_gene: TRBV20-1; j_gene: TRBJ2-5; abundance: many; d_gene: -; CDR3nt: TGCAGTGCCTTATCATTTCGGGGAAGCGAGCAAGAGACCCAGTACTTC; CDR3aa: CSALSFRGSEQETQYF
v_gene: TRBV9; j_gene: TRBJ2-3; abundance: many; d_gene: TRBD1; CDR3nt: TGTGCCAGCAGCTTGACAGGGATCGGAGATACGCAGTATTTT; CDR3aa: CASSLTGIGDTQYF
v_gene: TRBV3-1; j_gene: TRBJ1-2; abundance: -; d_gene: -; CDR3nt: TGTGCCAGCAGCCAAAATTTGCTGGGATCTCCCTATGGCTACACCTTC; CDR3aa: CASSQNLLGSPYGYTF
v_gene: TRBV29-1; j_gene: TRBJ2-7; abundance: many; d_gene: -; CDR3nt: TGCAGCGTTGAGGAGGGCAACTACGAGCAGTACTTC; CDR3aa: CSVEEGNYEQYF
v_gene: TRBV5-6; j_gene: TRBJ2-3; abundance: many; d_gene: -; CDR3nt: TGTGCCAGCAGCTCAATTATCCCCCAAGGGGATACGCAGTATTTT; CDR3aa: CASSSIIPQGDTQYF
v_gene: TRBV5-6; j_gene: TRBJ2-1; abundance: many; d_gene: TRBD2; CDR3nt: TGTGCCAGCAGCTTGGTGTCCTGGGGGGGATCCTACAATGAGCAGTTCTTC; CDR3aa: CASSLVSWGGSYNEQFF
v_gene: TRBV19; j_gene: TRBJ1-5; abundance: few; d_gene: TRBD1; CDR3nt: TGTGCCAGTATGATAGCCCGGGACAGAAGTCAGCCCCAGCATTTT; CDR3aa: CASMIARDRSQPQHF
v_gene: TRBV9; j_gene: TRBJ2-5; abundance: -; d_gene: TRBD2; CDR3nt: TGTGCCAGCAGCGTCCTCGGGGGGGAAATCCAAGAGACCCAGTACTTC; CDR3aa: CASSVLGGEIQETQYF
v_gene: TRBV11-2; j_gene: TRBJ1-2; abundance: many; d_gene: -; CDR3nt: TGTGCCAGCAGCTTAGCTCCCCGGACAGCGATCTATGGCTACACCTTC; CDR3aa: CASSLAPRTAIYGYTF
v_gene: TRBV7-9; j_gene: TRBJ1-4; abundance: few; d_gene: -; CDR3nt: TGTGCCAGCAGCTTTAGTTTCGGGGATGAAAAACTGTTTTTT; CDR3aa: CASSFSFGDEKLFF
v_gene: TRBV9; j_gene: TRBJ2-7; abundance: many; d_gene: -; CDR3nt: TGTGCCAGCAGCCCTCTGGGCAGGGAGAGCTCCTACGAGCAGTACTTC; CDR3aa: CASSPLGRESSYEQYF
v_gene: TRBV9; j_gene: TRBJ2-1; abundance: -; d_gene: -; CDR3nt: TGTGCCAGCAGCGTACGGGCAGACAGCTACAATGAGCAGTTCTTC; CDR3aa: CASSVRADSYNEQFF
v_gene: TRBV27; j_gene: TRBJ1-4; abundance: few; d_gene: TRBD1; CDR3nt: TGTGCCACCAAACCGGGGACAGTTAATGAAAAACTGTTTTTT; CDR3aa: CATKPGTVNEKLFF
v_gene: TRBV28; j_gene: TRBJ2-5; abundance: many; d_gene: -; CDR3nt: TGTGCCAGCAGTCCTTCCGGGGCCCTGGGGGAGACCCAGTACTTC; CDR3aa: CASSPSGALGETQYF
v_gene: TRBV28; j_gene: TRBJ1-6; abundance: many; d_gene: TRBD1; CDR3nt: TGTGCCAGTCTCCCAGGGGGCGAATCACCCCTCCACTTT; CDR3aa: CASLPGGESPLHF
v_gene: TRBV6-5; j_gene: TRBJ2-3; abundance: many; d_gene: TRBD2; CDR3nt: TGTGCCAGCAGTTACTCCAGCGGGGGGGCATCAGATACGCAGTATTTT; CDR3aa: CASSYSSGGASDTQYF
v_gene: TRBV7-3; j_gene: TRBJ1-2; abundance: many; d_gene: -; CDR3nt: TGTGCCAGCAGCTTAACCCCTGGAGGTCCCTGGAATGGCTACACCTTC; CDR3aa: CASSLTPGGPWNGYTF
v_gene: TRBV7-8; j_gene: TRBJ1-5; abundance: many; d_gene: -; CDR3nt: TGTGCCAGCAGCCAGAGGCCAGGGAGCAATCAGCCCCAGCATTTT; CDR3aa: CASSQRPGSNQPQHF
v_gene: TRBV7-8; j_gene: TRBJ2-1; abundance: many; d_gene: -; CDR3nt: TGTGCCAGCAGCTCATCACTGAGCTCCTACAATGAGCAGTTCTTC; CDR3aa: CASSSSLSSYNEQFF
v_gene: TRBV5-1; j_gene: TRBJ1-6; abundance: many; d_gene: TRBD1; CDR3nt: TGCGCCAGCAGCCCACAGGGGAACTACCTCCACTTT; CDR3aa: CASSPQGNYLHF
v_gene: TRBV3-1; j_gene: TRBJ2-4; abundance: many; d_gene: -; CDR3nt: TGTGCCAGCAGCCCTACCCGGGGAAAAATTTTGGGAAAAAACATTCAGTACTTC; CDR3aa: CASSPTRGKILGKNIQYF
v_gene: TRBV6-2/TRBV6-3; j_gene: TRBJ2-7; abundance: many; d_gene: -; CDR3nt: TGTGCCAGCAGTTGGCCAACCTACGAGCAGTACTTC; CDR3aa: CASSWPTYEQYF
v_gene: TRBV12-3/TRBV12-4; j_gene: TRBJ1-5; abundance: few; d_gene: TRBD1; CDR3nt: TGTGCCAGCAGTGGGGGACAGTGGAGCAATCAGCCCCAGCATTTT; CDR3aa: CASSGGQWSNQPQHF
v_gene: TRBV19; j_gene: TRBJ1-1; abundance: -; d_gene: -; CDR3nt: TGTGCCAGTAGTATGGGGGCCTGGAACACTGAAGCTTTCTTT; CDR3aa: CASSMGAWNTEAFF
v_gene: TRBV18; j_gene: TRBJ1-5; abundance: many; d_gene: TRBD1; CDR3nt: TGTGCCAGCTCACCGGACAGGAATCAGCCCCAGCATTTT; CDR3aa: CASSPDRNQPQHF
v_gene: TRBV20-1; j_gene: TRBJ2-1; abundance: many; d_gene: -; CDR3nt: TGCAGTGCTAGGGAAAGTAAGAATCAGCAGTTCTTC; CDR3aa: CSARESKNQQFF
v_gene: TRBV2; j_gene: TRBJ1-5; abundance: many; d_gene: -; CDR3nt: TGTGCCAGCAGTGAGTTAGACAGCAATCAGCCCCAGCATTTT; CDR3aa: CASSELDSNQPQHF
v_gene: TRBV2; j_gene: TRBJ2-7; abundance: many; d_gene: -; CDR3nt: TGTGCCAGCAGTGAGGTGGGGATGGCCGAGCAGTACTTC; CDR3aa: CASSEVGMAEQYF
v_gene: TRBV27; j_gene: TRBJ1-1; abundance: -; d_gene: -; CDR3nt: TGTGCCAGCAGTTCGTCGGGGCGGGACACTGAAGCTTTCTTT; CDR3aa: CASSSSGRDTEAFF
v_gene: TRBV4-1; j_gene: TRBJ2-2; abundance: -; d_gene: -; CDR3nt: TGCGCCAGCAGCCAAGAAACGGTCCTCGGGGAGCTGTTTTTT; CDR3aa: CASSQETVLGELFF
v_gene: TRBV13; j_gene: TRBJ2-1; abundance: many; d_gene: TRBD1; CDR3nt: TGTGCCAGCAGCTCCGGGACAGGGGCTGCGTATGAGCAGTTCTTC; CDR3aa: CASSSGTGAAYEQFF
v_gene: TRBV10-3; j_gene: TRBJ1-5; abundance: -; d_gene: -; CDR3nt: TGTGCCATCAGTGAGCAAGGCAATAGCAATCAGCCCCAGCATTTT; CDR3aa: CAISEQGNSNQPQHF